The T cell receptor (beta chain) under discussion was sequenced for a study of T cell changes during pregnancy in multiple sclerosis. This table comes from immunoSEQ multiplex PCR, and its TCRdb copy is limited to in-frame clones, with some not included. The data hold tens of thousands of clones, with approximately 92% observed a single time. Trimming removed 0 bases from V and 3 bases from J, with 13 bases in between. The CDR3 spans 16 residues. Germline CDR1 and CDR2: SGHRS and YFSETQ. The material was CD8+ T cells from peripheral blood mononuclear cells, obtained after pregnancy. The clonotype comes from a female donor with multiple sclerosis, enrolled in a pregnancy study. The rearrangement links TRBV5-1 to TRBJ2-1; tentative D call: TRBD2 (6 bases). The CDR3 nucleotides are TGCGCCAGCAGCTTGGCCGGAGGGGCCGTCTACAATGAGCAGTTCTTC. Its protein is CASSLAGGAVYNEQFF.